This TCR beta chain emerged from a study of radiation and T cells in renal cell carcinoma. Sequencing used immunoSEQ multiplex PCR; TCRdb keeps in-frame clones, though not all of them. The data contain about 150,000 clones, over 80% of them singletons. CDR3 length: 13 residues. CDR1 and CDR2 from the germline V gene are SGHAT and FQNNGV. Trimming left V 4 bases short and J 4 bases short, with 9 bases between. Time point given: blood 2 weeks post-SBRT. Indicated treatment: 15 Gy SBRT to primary tumor, nephrectomy 4 weeks later. The receptor was isolated from a woman in her forties or fifties with renal cell carcinoma. The sample was blood, taken from a patient whose treatment included radiotherapy and nephrectomy. The chain is built from TRBV11-2 and TRBJ2-3; D is unresolved. The CDR3 bases are TGTGCCAGCAGCTACCCCACGTCAGATACGCAGTATTTT. Its translation: CASSYPTSDTQYF.